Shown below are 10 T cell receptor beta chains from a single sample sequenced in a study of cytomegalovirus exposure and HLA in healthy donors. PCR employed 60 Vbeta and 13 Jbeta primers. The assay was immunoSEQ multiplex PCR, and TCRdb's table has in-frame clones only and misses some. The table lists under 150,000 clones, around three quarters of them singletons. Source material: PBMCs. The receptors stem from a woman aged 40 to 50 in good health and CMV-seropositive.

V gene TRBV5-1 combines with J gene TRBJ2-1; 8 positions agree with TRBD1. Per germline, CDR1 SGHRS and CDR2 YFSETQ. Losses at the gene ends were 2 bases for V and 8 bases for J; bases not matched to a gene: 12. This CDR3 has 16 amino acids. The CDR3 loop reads CASSFPDRGRRDEQFF. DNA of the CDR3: TGCGCCAGCAGCTTCCCAGACAGGGGCCGAAGGGATGAGCAGTTCTTC.

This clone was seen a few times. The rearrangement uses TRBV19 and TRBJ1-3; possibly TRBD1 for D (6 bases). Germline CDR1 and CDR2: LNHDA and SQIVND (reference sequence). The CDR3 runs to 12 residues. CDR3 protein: CATGFSGNTIYF. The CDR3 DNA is TGTGCTACAGGGTTCTCTGGAAACACCATATATTTT.

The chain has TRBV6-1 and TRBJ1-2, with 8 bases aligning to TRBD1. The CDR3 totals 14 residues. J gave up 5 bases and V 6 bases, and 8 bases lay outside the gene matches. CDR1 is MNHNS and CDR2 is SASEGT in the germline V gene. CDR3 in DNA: TGTGCCAGCAGGCCCCGGACAGGGCCTTATGGCTACACCTTC. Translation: CASRPRTGPYGYTF.

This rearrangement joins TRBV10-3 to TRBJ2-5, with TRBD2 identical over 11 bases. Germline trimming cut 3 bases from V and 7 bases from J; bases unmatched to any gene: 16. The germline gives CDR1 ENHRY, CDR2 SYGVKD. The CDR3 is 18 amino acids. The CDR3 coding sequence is TGTGCCATCAGTGACCCCTCATCGGCTAGCGGGAGGATTGTGACCCAGTACTTC. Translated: CAISDPSSASGRIVTQYF.

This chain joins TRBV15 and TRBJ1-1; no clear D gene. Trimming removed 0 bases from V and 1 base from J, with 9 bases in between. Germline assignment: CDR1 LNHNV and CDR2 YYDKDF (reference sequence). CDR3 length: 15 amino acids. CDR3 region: CATSRDRLPNTEAFF. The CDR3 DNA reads TGTGCCACCAGCAGAGATCGCCTACCGAACACTGAAGCTTTCTTT. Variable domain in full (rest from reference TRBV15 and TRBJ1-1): DAMVIQNPRYQVTQFGKPVTLSCSQTLNHNVMYWYQQKSSQAPKLLFHYYDKDFNNEADTPDNFQSRRPNTSFCFLDIRSPGLGDTAMYLCATSRDRLPNTEAFFGQGTRLTVV.

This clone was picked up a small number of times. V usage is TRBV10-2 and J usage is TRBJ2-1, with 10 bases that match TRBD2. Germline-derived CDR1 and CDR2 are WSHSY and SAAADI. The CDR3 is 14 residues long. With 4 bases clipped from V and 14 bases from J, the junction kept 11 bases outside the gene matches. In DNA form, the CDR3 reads TGCGCCAGCAGTGGTTGGCTAGCGGGAGCCCGGGAGTTCTTC. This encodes CASSGWLAGAREFF.

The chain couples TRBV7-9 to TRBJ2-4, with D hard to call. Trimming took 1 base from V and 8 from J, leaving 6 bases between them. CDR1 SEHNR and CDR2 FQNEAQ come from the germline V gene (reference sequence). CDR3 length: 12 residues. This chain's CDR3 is CASSLVSDIQYF. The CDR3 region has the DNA TGTGCCAGCAGCTTAGTTTCTGACATTCAGTACTTC.

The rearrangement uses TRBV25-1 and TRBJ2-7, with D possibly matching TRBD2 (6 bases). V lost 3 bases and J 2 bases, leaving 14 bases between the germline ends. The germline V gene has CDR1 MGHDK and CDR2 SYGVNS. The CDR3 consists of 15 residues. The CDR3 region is CASSDDGSQTYEQYF. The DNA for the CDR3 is TGTGCCAGCAGTGATGACGGGAGCCAAACCTACGAGCAGTACTTC.

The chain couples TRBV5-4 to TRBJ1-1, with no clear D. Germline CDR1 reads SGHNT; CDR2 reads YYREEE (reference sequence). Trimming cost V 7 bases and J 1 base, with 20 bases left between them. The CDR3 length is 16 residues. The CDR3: CASGVRRELGNTEAFF. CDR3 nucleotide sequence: TGTGCCAGCGGAGTTAGGAGGGAGTTAGGGAACACTGAAGCTTTCTTT.

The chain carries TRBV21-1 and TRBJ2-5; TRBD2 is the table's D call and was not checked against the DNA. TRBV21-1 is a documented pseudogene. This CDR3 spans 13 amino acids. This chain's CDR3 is CASSKTRRGTQYF. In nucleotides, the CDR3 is TGTGCCAGCAGCAAAACCCGGAGGGGGACCCAGTACTTC.